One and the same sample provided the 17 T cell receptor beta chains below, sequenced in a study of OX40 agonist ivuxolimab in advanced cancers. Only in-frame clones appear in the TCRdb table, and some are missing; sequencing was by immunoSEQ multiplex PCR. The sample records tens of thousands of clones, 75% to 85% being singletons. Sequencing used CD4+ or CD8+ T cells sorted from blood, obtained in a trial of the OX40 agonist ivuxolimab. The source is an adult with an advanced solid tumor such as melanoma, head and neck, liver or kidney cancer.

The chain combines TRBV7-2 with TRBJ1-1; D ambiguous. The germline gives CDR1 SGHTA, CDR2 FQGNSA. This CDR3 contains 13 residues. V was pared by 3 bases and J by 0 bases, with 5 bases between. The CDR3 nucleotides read TGTGCCAGCAGCTTGTGGGTGAACACTGAAGCTTTCTTT. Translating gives CASSLWVNTEAFF.

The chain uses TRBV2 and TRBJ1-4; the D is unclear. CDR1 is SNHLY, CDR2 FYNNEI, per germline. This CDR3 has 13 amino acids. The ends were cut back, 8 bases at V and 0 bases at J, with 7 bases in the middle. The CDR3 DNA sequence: TGTGCCAGCCGTCGAGCAACTAATGAAAAACTGTTTTTT. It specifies CASRRATNEKLFF.

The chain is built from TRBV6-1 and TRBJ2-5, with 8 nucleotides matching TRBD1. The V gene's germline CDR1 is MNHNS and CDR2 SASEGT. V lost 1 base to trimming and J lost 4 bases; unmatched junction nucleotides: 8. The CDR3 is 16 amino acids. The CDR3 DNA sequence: TGTGCCAGCAGTGAAGGCCAGGGGGCCGTAAGAGAGACCCAGTACTTC. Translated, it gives CASSEGQGAVRETQYF.

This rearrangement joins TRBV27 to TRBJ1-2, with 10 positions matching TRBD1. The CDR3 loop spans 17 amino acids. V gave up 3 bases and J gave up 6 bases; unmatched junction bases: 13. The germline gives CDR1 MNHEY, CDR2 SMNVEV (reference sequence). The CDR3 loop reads CASSFSVLAGQGDGYTF. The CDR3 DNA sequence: TGTGCCAGCAGTTTTTCTGTTCTCGCCGGACAGGGGGATGGCTACACCTTC.

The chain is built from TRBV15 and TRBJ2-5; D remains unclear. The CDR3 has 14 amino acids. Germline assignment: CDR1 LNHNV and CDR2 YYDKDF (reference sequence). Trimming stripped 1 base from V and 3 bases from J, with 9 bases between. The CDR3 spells CATSRGVREETQYF. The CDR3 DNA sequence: TGTGCCACCAGCAGAGGAGTGCGAGAAGAGACCCAGTACTTC.

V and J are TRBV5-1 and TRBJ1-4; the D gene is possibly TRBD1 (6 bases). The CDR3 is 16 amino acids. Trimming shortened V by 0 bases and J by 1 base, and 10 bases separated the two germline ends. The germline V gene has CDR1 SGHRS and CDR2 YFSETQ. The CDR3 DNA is TGCGCCAGCAGCTTGGCCGGGGGGCTAACTAATGAAAAACTGTTTTTT. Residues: CASSLAGGLTNEKLFF.

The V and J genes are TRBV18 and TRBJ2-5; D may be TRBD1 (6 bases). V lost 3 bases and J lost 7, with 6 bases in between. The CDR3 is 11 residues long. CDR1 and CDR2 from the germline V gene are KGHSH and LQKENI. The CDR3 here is CASSPGATQYF. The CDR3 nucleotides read TGTGCCAGCTCACCGGGGGCGACCCAGTACTTC.

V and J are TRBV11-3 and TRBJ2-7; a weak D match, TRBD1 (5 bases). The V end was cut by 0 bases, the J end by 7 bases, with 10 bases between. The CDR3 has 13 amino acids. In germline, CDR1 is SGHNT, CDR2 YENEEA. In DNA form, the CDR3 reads TGTGCCAGCAGCTTAGATCAGGGTTTTGAGCAGTACTTC. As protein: CASSLDQGFEQYF.

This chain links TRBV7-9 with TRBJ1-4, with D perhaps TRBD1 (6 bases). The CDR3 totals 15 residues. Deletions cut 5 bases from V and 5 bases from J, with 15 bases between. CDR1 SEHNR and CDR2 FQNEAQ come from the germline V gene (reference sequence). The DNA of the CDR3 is TGTGCCAGCAGCGGGGGCGACGTGCGAAATGAAAAACTGTTTTTT. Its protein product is CASSGGDVRNEKLFF. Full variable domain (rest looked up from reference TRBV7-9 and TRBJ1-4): DTGVSQNPRHKITKRGQNVTFRCDPISEHNRLYWYRQTLGQGPEFLTYFQNEAQLEKSRLLSDRFSAERPKGSFSTLEIQRTEQGDSAMYLCASSGGDVRNEKLFFGSGTQLSVL.

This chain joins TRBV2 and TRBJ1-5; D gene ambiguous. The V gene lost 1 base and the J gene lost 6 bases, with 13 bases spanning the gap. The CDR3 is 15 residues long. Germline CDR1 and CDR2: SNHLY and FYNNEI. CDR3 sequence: CASSEVRLQSQPQHF. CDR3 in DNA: TGTGCCAGCAGTGAAGTGCGACTCCAGAGTCAGCCCCAGCATTTT.

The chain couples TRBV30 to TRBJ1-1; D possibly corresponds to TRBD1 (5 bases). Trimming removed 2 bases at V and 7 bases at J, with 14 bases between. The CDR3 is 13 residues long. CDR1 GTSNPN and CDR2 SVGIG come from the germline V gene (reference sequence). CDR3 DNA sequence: TGTGCCTGGAGTTTATCAGGGAACGGTGAAGCTTTCTTT. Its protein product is CAWSLSGNGEAFF.

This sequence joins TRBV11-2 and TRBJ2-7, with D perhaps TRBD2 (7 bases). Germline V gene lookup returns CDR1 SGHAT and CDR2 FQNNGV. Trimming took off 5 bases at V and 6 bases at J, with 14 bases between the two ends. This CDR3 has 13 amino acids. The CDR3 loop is CASSLVGGLEQYF. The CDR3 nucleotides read TGTGCCAGCAGCCTAGTCGGGGGGCTCGAGCAGTACTTC.

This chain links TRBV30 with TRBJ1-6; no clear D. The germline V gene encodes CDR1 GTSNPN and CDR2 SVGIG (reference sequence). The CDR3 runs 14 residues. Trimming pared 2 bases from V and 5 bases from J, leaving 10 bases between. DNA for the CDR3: TGTGCCTGGAGTCCCACAGTTGATAATTCACCCCTCCACTTT. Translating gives CAWSPTVDNSPLHF.

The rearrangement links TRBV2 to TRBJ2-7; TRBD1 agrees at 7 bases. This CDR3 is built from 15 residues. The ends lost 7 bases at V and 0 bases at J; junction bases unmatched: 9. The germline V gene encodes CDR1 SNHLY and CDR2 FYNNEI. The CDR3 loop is CASKKETGSSYEQYF. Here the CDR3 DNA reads TGTGCCAGCAAAAAGGAGACAGGGAGCTCCTACGAGCAGTACTTC.

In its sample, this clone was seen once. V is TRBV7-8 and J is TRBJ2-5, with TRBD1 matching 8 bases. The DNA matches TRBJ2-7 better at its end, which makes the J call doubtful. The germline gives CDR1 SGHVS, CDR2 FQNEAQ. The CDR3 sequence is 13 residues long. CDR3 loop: CASTGQGYYEQYF. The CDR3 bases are TGTGCCAGCACCGGACAGGGTTACTACGAGCAGTACTTC.

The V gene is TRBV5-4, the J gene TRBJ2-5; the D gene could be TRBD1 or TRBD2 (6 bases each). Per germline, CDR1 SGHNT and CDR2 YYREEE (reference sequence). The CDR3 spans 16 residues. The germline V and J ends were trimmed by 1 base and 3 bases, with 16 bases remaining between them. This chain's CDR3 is CASSLPSGGREETQYF. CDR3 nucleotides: TGTGCCAGCAGCTTGCCGAGTGGGGGGCGAGAAGAGACCCAGTACTTC.

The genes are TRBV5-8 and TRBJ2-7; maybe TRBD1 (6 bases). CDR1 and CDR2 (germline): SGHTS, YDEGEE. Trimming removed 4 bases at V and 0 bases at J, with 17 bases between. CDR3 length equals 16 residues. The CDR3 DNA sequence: TGTGCCAGCAGCCGGCCGCGCGCAGGGGACTCCTACGAGCAGTACTTC. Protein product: CASSRPRAGDSYEQYF.